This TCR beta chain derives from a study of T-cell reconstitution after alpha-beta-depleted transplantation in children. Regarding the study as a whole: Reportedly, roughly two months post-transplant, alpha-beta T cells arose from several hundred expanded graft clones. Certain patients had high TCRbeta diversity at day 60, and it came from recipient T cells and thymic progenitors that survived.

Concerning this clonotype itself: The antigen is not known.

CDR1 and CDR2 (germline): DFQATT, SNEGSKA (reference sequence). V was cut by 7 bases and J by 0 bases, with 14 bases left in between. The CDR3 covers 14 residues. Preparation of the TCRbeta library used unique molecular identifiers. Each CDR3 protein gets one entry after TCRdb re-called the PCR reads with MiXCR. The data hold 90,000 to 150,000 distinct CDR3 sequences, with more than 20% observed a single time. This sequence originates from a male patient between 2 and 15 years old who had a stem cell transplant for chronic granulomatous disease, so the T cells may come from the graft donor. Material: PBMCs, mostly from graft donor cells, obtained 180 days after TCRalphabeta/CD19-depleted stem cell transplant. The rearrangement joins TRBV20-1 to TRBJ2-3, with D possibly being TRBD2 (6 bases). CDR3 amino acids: CSVQVAESTDTQYF. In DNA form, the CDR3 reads TGCAGTGTCCAAGTAGCGGAAAGCACAGATACGCAGTATTTT.